One T cell receptor (beta chain) is described in this entry. This sample is part of a study of blood T cell repertoires in COVID-19. Some clones are missing from TCRdb's copy, which holds only in-frame ones; the method was immunoSEQ multiplex PCR. The top ten clones hold approximately 1% of a sample with about 280,000 clones, 88% of them seen once. Germline V CDR1 and CDR2: MNHEY, SVGEGT. Germline trimming cut 1 base from V and 3 bases from J; bases unmatched to any gene: 5. The CDR3 spans 16 residues. What was sequenced was PBMCs or T cells enriched from blood (not recorded which). This TCR was sampled from a woman younger than 45 who had recovered from COVID-19. This rearrangement joins TRBV6-2 or TRBV6-3 to TRBJ2-1; 8 nucleotides line up with TRBD2. In nucleotides, the CDR3 is TGTGCCAGCAGTTACTTGAGAGCGGGAGTCTACAATGAGCAGTTCTTC. Its protein product is CASSYLRAGVYNEQFF.